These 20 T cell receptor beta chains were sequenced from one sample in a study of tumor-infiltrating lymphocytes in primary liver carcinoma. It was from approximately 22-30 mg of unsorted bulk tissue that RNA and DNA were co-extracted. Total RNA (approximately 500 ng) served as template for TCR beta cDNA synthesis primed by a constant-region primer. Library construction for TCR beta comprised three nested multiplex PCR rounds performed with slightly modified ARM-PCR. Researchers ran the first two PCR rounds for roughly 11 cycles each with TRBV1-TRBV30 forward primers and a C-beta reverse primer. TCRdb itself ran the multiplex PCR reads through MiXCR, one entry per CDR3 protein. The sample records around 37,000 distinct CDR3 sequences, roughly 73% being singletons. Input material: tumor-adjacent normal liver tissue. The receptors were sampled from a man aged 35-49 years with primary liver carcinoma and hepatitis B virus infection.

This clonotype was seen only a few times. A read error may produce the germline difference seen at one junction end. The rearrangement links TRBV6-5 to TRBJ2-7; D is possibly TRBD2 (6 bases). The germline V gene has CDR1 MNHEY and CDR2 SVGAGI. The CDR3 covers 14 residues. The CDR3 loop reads CTSTPGTGVYELYF. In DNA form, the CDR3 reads TGTACCAGCACCCCCGGGACGGGGGTCTACGAGCTGTACTTC.

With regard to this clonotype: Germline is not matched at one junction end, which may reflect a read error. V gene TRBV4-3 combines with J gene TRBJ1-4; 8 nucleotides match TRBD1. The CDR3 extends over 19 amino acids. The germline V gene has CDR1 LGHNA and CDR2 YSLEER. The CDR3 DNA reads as TGCGCCAGCGGCCAAGAGTATGGCAGGGGGCGCGAAACTAGTGAAAAATTGTTTTTT. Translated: CASGQEYGRGRETSEKLFF.

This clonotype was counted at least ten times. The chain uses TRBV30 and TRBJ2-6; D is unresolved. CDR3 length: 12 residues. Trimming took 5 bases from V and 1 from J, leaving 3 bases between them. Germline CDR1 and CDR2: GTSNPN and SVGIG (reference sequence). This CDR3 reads CAWGSGANVLTF. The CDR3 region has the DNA TGTGCCTGGGGTTCTGGGGCCAACGTCCTGACTTTC.

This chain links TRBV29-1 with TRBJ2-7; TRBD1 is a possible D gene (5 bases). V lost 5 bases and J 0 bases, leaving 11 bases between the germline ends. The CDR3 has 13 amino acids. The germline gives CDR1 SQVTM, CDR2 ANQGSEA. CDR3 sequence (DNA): TGCAGCGTTCTGACAGCGTGCTCCTACGAGCAGTACTTC. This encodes CSVLTACSYEQYF.

The CDR3 is CSVLSAVTGQFF. The DNA of the CDR3 is TGCAGCGTATTAAGCGCGGTGACAGGGCAGTTCTTC. V and J are TRBV29-1 and TRBJ2-1, with D tentatively TRBD1 (6 bases). The CDR3 loop spans 12 amino acids. Looked up from germline, CDR1 is SQVTM and CDR2 is ANQGSEA. V was trimmed by 6 bases and J by 12 bases, leaving 18 bases between them.

In nucleotides, the CDR3 is TGTGCCAGAAGCATAGGAAAGACTAGCGGGGCCCCACGGTTTGGCAATGAGCAGTTCTTC. The encoded protein is CARSIGKTSGAPRFGNEQFF. This chain links TRBV11-1 with TRBJ2-1; 11 positions agree with TRBD2. Trimming took 9 bases from V and 6 from J; bases not matched to a gene: 25. Germline assignment: CDR1 SGHAT and CDR2 FQDESV (reference sequence). This CDR3 region has 20 residues. Full variable domain (rest looked up from reference TRBV11-1 and TRBJ2-1): EAEVAQSPRYKITEKSQAVAFWCDPISGHATLYWYRQILGQGPELLVQFQDESVVDDSQLPKDRFSAERLKGVDSTLKIQPAELGDSAMYLCARSIGKTSGAPRFGNEQFFGPGTRLTVL.

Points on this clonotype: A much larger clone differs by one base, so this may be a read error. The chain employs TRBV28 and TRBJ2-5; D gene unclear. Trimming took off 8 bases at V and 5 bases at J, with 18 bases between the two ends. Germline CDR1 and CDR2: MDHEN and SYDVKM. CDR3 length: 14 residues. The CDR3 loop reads CASCLPWALETQYF. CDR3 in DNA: TGTGCCAGCTGCCTCCCTTGGGCGTTGGAGACCCAGTACTTC.

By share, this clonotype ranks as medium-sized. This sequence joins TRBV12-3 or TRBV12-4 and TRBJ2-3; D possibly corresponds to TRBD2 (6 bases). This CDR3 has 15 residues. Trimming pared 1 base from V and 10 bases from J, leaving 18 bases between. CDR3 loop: CASSLDSGSGRAQYF. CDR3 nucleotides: TGTGCCAGCAGTTTAGATTCCGGCAGCGGGCGCGCGCAGTATTTT.

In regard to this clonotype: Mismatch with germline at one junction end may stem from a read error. CDR3 DNA: TGTGCCAGCTCACTGGTAGCGGGAGAGACCCAGTACTTT. It is translated as CASSLVAGETQYF. V is TRBV18 and J is TRBJ2-5, with 9 positions matching TRBD2. CDR1 is KGHSH, CDR2 LQKENI, per germline. The CDR3 loop spans 13 amino acids.

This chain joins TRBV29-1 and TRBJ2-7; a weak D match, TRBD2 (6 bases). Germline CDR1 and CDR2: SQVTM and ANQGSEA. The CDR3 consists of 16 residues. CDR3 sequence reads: CGAMTSGTGTPYEQYF. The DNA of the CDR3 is TGCGGCGCCATGACATCTGGGACTGGCACTCCCTATGAACAGTACTTC.

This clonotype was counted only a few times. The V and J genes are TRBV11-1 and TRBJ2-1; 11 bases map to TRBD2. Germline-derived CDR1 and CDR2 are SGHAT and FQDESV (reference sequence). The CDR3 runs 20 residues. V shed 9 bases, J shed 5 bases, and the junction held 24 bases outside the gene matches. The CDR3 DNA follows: TGTGCCAGTAGCATAGGAAAGACTAGCGGGGCCTCACGGTTTGACAATGAGCAGTTCTTC. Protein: CASSIGKTSGASRFDNEQFF.

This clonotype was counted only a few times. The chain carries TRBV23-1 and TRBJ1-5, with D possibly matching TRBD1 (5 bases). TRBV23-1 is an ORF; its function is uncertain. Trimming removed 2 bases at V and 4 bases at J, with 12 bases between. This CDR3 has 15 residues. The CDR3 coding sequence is TGCGCCAGCAGTCAACCCGGCAGGGCAAATCAGCCCCAGCATTTT. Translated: CASSQPGRANQPQHF.

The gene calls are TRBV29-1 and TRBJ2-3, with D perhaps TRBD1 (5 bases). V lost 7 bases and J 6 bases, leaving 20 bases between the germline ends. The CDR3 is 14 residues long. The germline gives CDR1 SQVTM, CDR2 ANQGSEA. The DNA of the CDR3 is TGCAGCGCCGTGGCCCAGGGCGTCACTGATACGCAGTATTTT. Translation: CSAVAQGVTDTQYF.

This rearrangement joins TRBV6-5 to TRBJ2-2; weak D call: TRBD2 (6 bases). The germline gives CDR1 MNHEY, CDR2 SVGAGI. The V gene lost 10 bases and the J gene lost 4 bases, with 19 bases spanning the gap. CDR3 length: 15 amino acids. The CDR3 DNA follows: TGTGCCACGGGAGTGAGGGCCGTGACCACCGGGGAGCTGTTTTTT. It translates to CATGVRAVTTGELFF.

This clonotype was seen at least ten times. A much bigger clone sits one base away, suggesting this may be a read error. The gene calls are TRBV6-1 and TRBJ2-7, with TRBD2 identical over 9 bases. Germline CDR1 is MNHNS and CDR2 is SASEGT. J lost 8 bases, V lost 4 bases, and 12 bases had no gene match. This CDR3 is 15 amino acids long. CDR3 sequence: CASSALAGESNKQYF. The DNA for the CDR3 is TGTGCCAGCAGTGCCTTAGCGGGAGAGTCTAACAAGCAGTACTTC.

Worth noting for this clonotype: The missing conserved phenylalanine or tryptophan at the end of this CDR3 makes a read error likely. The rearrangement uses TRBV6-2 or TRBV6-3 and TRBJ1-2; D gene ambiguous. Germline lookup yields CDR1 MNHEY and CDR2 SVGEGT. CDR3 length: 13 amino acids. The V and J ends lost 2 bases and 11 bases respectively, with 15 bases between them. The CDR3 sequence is CASSYEPQAGYTS. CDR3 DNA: TGTGCCAGCAGTTACGAGCCCCAGGCCGGTTACACCTCC.

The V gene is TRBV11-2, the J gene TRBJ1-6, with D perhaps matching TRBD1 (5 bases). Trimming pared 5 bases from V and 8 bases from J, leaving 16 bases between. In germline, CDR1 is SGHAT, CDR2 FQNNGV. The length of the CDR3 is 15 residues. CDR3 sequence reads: CASSRAGRAYSPLHF. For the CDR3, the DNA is TGTGCCAGCAGCCGCGCGGGCAGGGCCTATTCACCCCTCCACTTT.

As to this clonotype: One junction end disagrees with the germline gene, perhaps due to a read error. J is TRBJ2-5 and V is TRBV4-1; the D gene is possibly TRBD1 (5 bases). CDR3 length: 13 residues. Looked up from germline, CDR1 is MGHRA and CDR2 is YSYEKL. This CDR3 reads CASNQDETEIQYF. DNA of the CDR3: TGCGCCAGCAACCAAGACGAGACAGAGATCCAGTACTTC.

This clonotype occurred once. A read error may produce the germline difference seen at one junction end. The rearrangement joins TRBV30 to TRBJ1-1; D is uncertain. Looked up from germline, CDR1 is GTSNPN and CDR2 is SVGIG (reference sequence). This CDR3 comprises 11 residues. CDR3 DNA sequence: TGTGGCTGGAGCGGGAACACTGAAGCCTTCTTT. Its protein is CGWSGNTEAFF.

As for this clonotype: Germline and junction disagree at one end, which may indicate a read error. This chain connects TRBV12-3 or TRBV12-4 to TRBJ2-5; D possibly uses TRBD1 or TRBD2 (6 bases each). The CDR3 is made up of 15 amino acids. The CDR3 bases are TGTGCCAGCAGTTTGAATCCGGGGGCTCTCGAGACCCATTGCTTC. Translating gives CASSLNPGALETHCF.